This is a list of T cell receptor beta chains from one sample in a study of beta chain features in type 1 diabetes. Assay: immunoSEQ multiplex PCR; the TCRdb copy retains only in-frame clones and omits some. This sample has 330,000 or so clones, with around an eighth found just once. The sample consisted of naive CD4+ T cells from blood. Receptor source: a young woman with type 1 diabetes. CDR3s include the opening cysteine and the closing phenylalanine or tryptophan.

v_gene	j_gene	CDR3aa
TRBV7-9	TRBJ1-1	CASRPQGENTEAFF
TRBV15	TRBJ1-3	CATSRDPGSGNTIYF
TRBV5-1	TRBJ2-3	CASSLAGGPSDTQYF
TRBV29-1	TRBJ2-7	CSVGNRLGNEQYF
TRBV28	TRBJ2-7	CASSLGGSGRGEQYF
TRBV5-1	TRBJ2-7	CASSIPRGGSYEQYF
TRBV6-1	TRBJ2-5	CASSRWRETQYF
TRBV7-2	TRBJ2-7	CASSLGAYEQYF
TRBV2	TRBJ1-2	CASSDGEAYGYTF
TRBV9	TRBJ2-3	CASSVGSASTDTQYF
TRBV6-5	TRBJ2-5	CASTGFQETQYF
TRBV6-5	TRBJ2-3	CASSYSAGGSDTQYF
TRBV18	TRBJ2-7	CASSPGGGGYYEQYF
TRBV9	TRBJ2-7	CASSPEGTGFREQYF
TRBV29-1	TRBJ1-4	CSVGDSLNEKLFF
TRBV2	TRBJ2-3	CASSDRGWADTQYF
TRBV5-1	TRBJ2-5	CASRSPRTGGEETQYF
TRBV21-1	TRBJ2-7	CARRLLQEENYEQYF
TRBV7-2	TRBJ2-7	CASSLQGFEQYF
TRBV5-4	TRBJ2-3	CASSLSYRSTDTQYF
TRBV6-6	TRBJ2-7	CASSYTGTGPGEQYF
TRBV11-2	TRBJ1-6	CASRMSGGRGYSPLHF
TRBV2	TRBJ2-1	CASSDAKATRTNEQFF
TRBV29-1	TRBJ2-1	CSVVKTGGAYNEQFF
TRBV30	TRBJ1-1	CAWSTYGIPEAFF
TRBV7-3	TRBJ1-2	CASSFGGTGKRGYTF
TRBV18	TRBJ2-7	CASSPPSRGGDYEQYF
TRBV28	TRBJ2-6	CASSSLTAVGLSGANVLTF
TRBV4-3	TRBJ2-1	CASSQESNYNEQFF
TRBV15	TRBJ1-5	CATSRGQGQGQPQHF
TRBV7-3	TRBJ2-3	CASSPGDRTDTQYF
TRBV29-1	TRBJ2-3	CSVGAPQRGSTDTQYF
TRBV18	TRBJ2-7	CASSPGTGSGYEQYF
TRBV29-1	TRBJ2-3	CSVLGLAASTDTQYF
TRBV29-1	TRBJ2-7	CSVEYRGEQYF
TRBV4-3	TRBJ2-3	CASSQGRRLPPRDTQYF
TRBV29-1	TRBJ1-1	CSVGRGGNTEAFF
TRBV2	TRBJ1-3	CASRGQSVSGNTIYF
TRBV29-1	TRBJ1-5	CSVDGLNQPQHF
TRBV5-1	TRBJ2-5	CASSDGIQETQYF
TRBV14	TRBJ2-5	CASSTRRGETQYF
TRBV19	TRBJ2-3	CASSIPGQVTDTQYF
TRBV7-9	TRBJ2-7	CASSLGGSRREFSYEQYF
TRBV29-1	TRBJ2-7	CSVDSGTSVSYEQYF
TRBV25-1	TRBJ2-7	CASSAGFGYEQYF
TRBV28	TRBJ2-7	CASSSRFQARYEQYF
TRBV5-5	TRBJ2-5	CASSYPGPRETQYF
TRBV28	TRBJ1-5	CASSTRQGNAVYQPQHF
TRBV14	TRBJ2-7	CASSRDRVYEQYF
TRBV7-2	TRBJ2-7	CASSLGGWSSYEQYF
TRBV19	TRBJ1-5	CASRGGVHSQPQHF
TRBV25-1	TRBJ1-4	CASSDLNREKLFF
TRBV11-3	TRBJ2-1	CASSGRATGDEQFF
TRBV28	TRBJ2-5	CASSLDRGQETQYF
TRBV5-1	TRBJ2-7	CASSLDGDSNYEQYF